The rows below give T cell receptor delta chains drawn from one sample of a study of gamma-delta T cells after stem cell transplantation. TCRdb reprocessed the RT-PCR reads through CATT. Of about 3,500 delta-chain clones in the sample, over 10% were seen once. Sequencing was carried out using gamma-delta T cells. These receptors all come from a human donor. It is not recorded whose cells these are; they may come from a transplant donor. Each CDR3 is given with its conserved first and last residue. Each record gives: J gene, V gene, clone size, D gene, CDR3 protein, CDR3 DNA. The D gene is left open where the match is weak. Clone size is not always given. Where it is, it says once, few, many or a class for expanded clones.

TRDJ1,TRDV1,.,TRDD3,CAQSQGLGDPYTDKLIF,TGTGCTCAATCTCAAGGACTGGGGGATCCATACACCGATAAACTCATCTTT
TRDJ1,TRDV1,.,TRDD3,CALGDPQLVSGGYAWETDKLIF,TGTGCTCTTGGGGATCCCCAGTTGGTCTCTGGGGGATACGCATGGGAAACCGATAAACTCATCTTT
TRDJ1,TRDV1,few,.,CALGELGLPWLGLIF,TGTGCTCTTGGGGAGCTTGGCCTTCCCTGGCTTGGACTCATCTTT
TRDJ1,TRDV1,.,TRDD3,CALGELPPPGIKCTDKLIF,TGTGCTCTTGGGGAACTCCCACCTCCGGGGATAAAGTGTACCGATAAACTCATCTTT
TRDJ1,TRDV2,large,TRDD3,CACDTVLGDTRGGLIF,TGTGCCTGTGACACCGTACTGGGGGATACGCGGGGAGGACTCATCTTT
TRDJ1,TRDV3,few,.,CAFTSGVGRYTDKLIF,TGTGCCTTTACTTCAGGGGTGGGGAGATACACCGATAAACTCATCTTT
TRDJ1,TRDV1,.,.,CALGERPRRYWGVTDKLIF,TGTGCTCTTGGGGAACGCCCCCGTCGCTATTGGGGGGTCACCGATAAACTCATCTTT
TRDJ1,TRDV1,.,TRDD3,CALCDSGTGGYNEYTDKLIF,TGTGCTCTGTGCGATTCCGGGACTGGGGGATATAATGAGTACACCGATAAACTCATCTTT
TRDJ1,TRDV1,.,.,CALAFPADKLIF,TGTGCTCTCGCTTTCCCAGCCGATAAACTCATCTTT
TRDJ1,TRDV1,few,TRDD3,CALGEDKNWGIRPIGTDKLIF,TGTGCTCTTGGGGAGGATAAGAACTGGGGGATACGGCCAATTGGGACCGATAAACTCATCTTT
TRDJ1,TRDV1,.,TRDD3,CALGADRGYVTDKLIF,TGTGCTCTTGGGGCGGACAGGGGATACGTCACCGATAAACTCATCTTT
TRDJ1,TRAV29/DV5,few,TRDD3,CAATGYVGDATSRITDKLIF,TGTGCAGCAACCGGCTACGTGGGGGATGCAACATCAAGGATCACCGATAAACTCATCTTT
TRDJ1,TRAV29/DV5,.,TRDD3,CAASGPSYNSDWGIRPSGTDKLIF,TGTGCAGCAAGCGGGCCTTCCTACAACTCCGACTGGGGGATACGACCCTCGGGCACCGATAAACTCATCTTT
TRDJ1,TRDV1,few,.,CALGESVDPKGGTDKLIF,TGTGCTCTTGGGGAATCGGTCGATCCTAAGGGGGGAACCGATAAACTCATCTTT
TRDJ1,TRDV1,.,TRDD3,CALGVRPPRPNLLGELTDKLIF,TGTGCTCTTGGGGTCCGTCCCCCACGTCCGAATCTTCTGGGGGAGCTCACCGATAAACTCATCTTT
TRDJ2,TRDV1,.,TRDD3,CALGELYPYRDTLTAQLFF,TGTGCTCTTGGGGAACTGTACCCCTACAGGGATACCTTGACAGCACAACTCTTCTTT